This T cell receptor (beta chain) is from a study of blood T cell repertoires in COVID-19. Study-level information: COVID-19 samples from acute and convalescent phases originated in the United States, Italy and Spain. The analysed material was cDNA or gDNA that came from T cells, B-cell-depleted T cells, or PBMCs.

TCRdb keeps only in-frame clones here, not all; method: immunoSEQ multiplex PCR. The sample has roughly 100,000 clones, around nine tenths seen once. Input material: peripheral blood. The receptor comes from an elderly woman with acute or convalescent COVID-19.

CDR3 nucleotide sequence: TGTGCCAGCAGTTTATTCGCGACAGGGAGCTACGAGCAGTACTTC. The encoded protein is CASSLFATGSYEQYF. The chain carries TRBV28 and TRBJ2-7; 7 bases line up with TRBD1. Germline CDR1 is MDHEN and CDR2 is SYDVKM. J lost 3 bases, V lost 1 base, and 6 bases had no gene match. This CDR3 has 15 amino acids.